The rows below give T cell receptor beta chains drawn from one sample of a study of regulatory T cells in long-lasting Graves disease. Each CDR3 protein gets one entry after TCRdb re-called the multiplex PCR reads with MiXCR. The repertoire includes 550,000 to 700,000 distinct CDR3 sequences, roughly 16% of them detected once, and around 12% sits in the top ten. These data were also filed under a second study, of T cells in Graves' hyperthyroidism and ophthalmopathy.

The source material was peripheral blood mononuclear cells (PBMCs), sampled at new diagnosis, from a patient treated with antithyroid drugs. These receptors came from a man between 18 and 29 years old with Graves disease. The CDR3 runs from the conserved cysteine through the conserved F or W. Fields, in order: J gene, V gene, D gene, clone size, CDR3 protein, CDR3 DNA. D genes are given only for firm matches. Clone sizes are given selectively: once, few, many, or a class where the clone is expanded.

>TRBJ2-3|TRBV10-3|-|many
CAISARQEAQYF
TGTGCCATCAGTGCGCGACAGGAGGCGCAGTATTTT
>TRBJ2-7|TRBV7-9|-|many
CASSLSGRPSGEQYF
TGTGCCAGCAGCTTATCCGGCAGGCCGTCTGGGGAGCAGTACTTC
>TRBJ1-2|TRBV4-1|-|-
CASSHQGNYGYTF
TGCGCCAGCAGCCATCAGGGGAACTATGGCTACACCTTC
>TRBJ2-7|TRBV30|TRBD2|many
CASSGVNSYEQYF
TGTGCCTCTAGCGGGGTTAATTCCTACGAGCAGTACTTC
>TRBJ2-7|TRBV20-1|-|few
CSARAGPYEQYF
TGCAGTGCTAGAGCAGGCCCCTACGAGCAGTACTTC
>TRBJ2-7|TRBV18|-|many
CASSPDFSRVEQYF
TGTGCCAGCTCACCAGATTTCTCGCGGGTCGAGCAGTACTTC
>TRBJ2-7|TRBV4-1|-|few
CASSQDVVYEQYF
TGCGCCAGCAGCCAAGATGTCGTCTACGAGCAGTACTTC
>TRBJ2-3|TRBV29-1|TRBD1|-
CSVVGLGQGDTDTQYF
TGCAGCGTTGTCGGTTTAGGGCAGGGGGACACAGATACGCAGTATTTT
>TRBJ2-7|TRBV12-3/TRBV12-4|-|few
CASRKDTTWEQYF
TGTGCCTCTCGAAAGGACACCACGTGGGAGCAGTACTTC
>TRBJ2-3|TRBV9|TRBD1|-
CASSVGVGDSRFTDTQYF
TGTGCCAGCAGCGTAGGGGTAGGGGACAGCCGCTTCACAGATACGCAGTATTTT
>TRBJ1-2|TRBV28|-|few
CASSLPTLLYGYTF
TGTGCCAGCAGTCTCCCGACACTCCTCTATGGCTACACCTTC
>TRBJ2-7|TRBV7-8|TRBD2|few
CASSSPGLAGVEYEQYF
TGTGCCAGCAGCTCACCTGGACTAGCGGGAGTTGAGTACGAGCAGTACTTC
>TRBJ2-5|TRBV15|TRBD1|-
CATSKMGDRGETQYF
TGTGCCACCAGCAAGATGGGGGACAGGGGAGAGACCCAGTACTTC
>TRBJ2-7|TRBV10-1|TRBD2|many
CASSESLAGGSEQYF
TGCGCCAGCAGTGAGTCGTTAGCGGGAGGTAGCGAGCAGTACTTC
>TRBJ1-2|TRBV9|-|-
CASSVSLGDYGYTF
TGTGCCAGCAGCGTAAGTCTAGGGGACTATGGCTACACCTTC
>TRBJ2-7|TRBV10-1|TRBD2|-
CANPTSGISHEQYF
TGCGCCAACCCAACTAGCGGAATCTCCCACGAGCAGTACTTC
>TRBJ1-3|TRBV7-8|TRBD1|-
CASSPQWPRDRGHTIYF
TGTGCCAGCAGCCCCCAATGGCCGCGGGACAGGGGACACACCATATATTTT
>TRBJ2-2|TRBV10-3|-|few
CAISDSNTGELFF
TGTGCCATCAGTGACAGCAACACCGGGGAGCTGTTTTTT
>TRBJ2-1|TRBV12-3/TRBV12-4|-|many
CASSFRGRNEQFF
TGTGCCAGCAGTTTCAGAGGGAGAAATGAGCAGTTCTTC
>TRBJ2-2|TRBV27|-|-
CASSLSRVTGELFF
TGTGCCAGCAGTTTATCGAGGGTAACCGGGGAGCTGTTTTTT
>TRBJ2-7|TRBV6-5|TRBD2|-
CASSYSGGLEQYF
TGTGCCAGCAGTTACTCGGGGGGGTTGGAGCAGTACTTC